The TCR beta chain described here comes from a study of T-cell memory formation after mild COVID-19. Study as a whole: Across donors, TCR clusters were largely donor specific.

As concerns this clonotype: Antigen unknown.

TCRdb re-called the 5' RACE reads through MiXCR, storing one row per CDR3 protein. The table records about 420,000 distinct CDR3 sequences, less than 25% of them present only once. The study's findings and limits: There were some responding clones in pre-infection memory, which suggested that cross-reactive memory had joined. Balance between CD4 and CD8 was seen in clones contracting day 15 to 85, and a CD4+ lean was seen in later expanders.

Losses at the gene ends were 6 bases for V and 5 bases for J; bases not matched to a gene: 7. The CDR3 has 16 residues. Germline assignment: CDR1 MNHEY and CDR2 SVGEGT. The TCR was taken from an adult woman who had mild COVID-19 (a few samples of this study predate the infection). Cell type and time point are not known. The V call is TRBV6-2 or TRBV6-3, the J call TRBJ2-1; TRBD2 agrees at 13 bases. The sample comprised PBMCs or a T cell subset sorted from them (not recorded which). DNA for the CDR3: TGTGCCAGCAGGAGCGCAGGACTAGCGGGAGACAATGAGCAGTTCTTC. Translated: CASRSAGLAGDNEQFF.